This entry lists 19 T cell receptor beta chains sequenced from one sample in a study of tumor-infiltrating lymphocytes in primary liver carcinoma. A primer matching the constant region was used to make TCR beta cDNA from approximately 520 ng of total RNA. Libraries for TCR beta were built through three nested multiplex PCR rounds, which together made up a slightly modified ARM-PCR procedure. TRBV1-TRBV30 forward primers paired with a C-beta reverse primer drove the first two PCR rounds, about 10 cycles each. TCRdb itself ran the multiplex PCR reads through MiXCR, one entry per CDR3 protein. Counted here are around 120,000 distinct CDR3 sequences, approximately 68% occurring once; the ten biggest clones make up roughly 7.3%. Co-extracted RNA and DNA came from about 19-30 mg of unsorted bulk tissue. Sequencing was done on a sample of tumor-adjacent normal liver tissue. The origin of the receptors is a woman aged 60-70 years with primary liver carcinoma and hepatitis B virus infection.

With respect to this clonotype: A much larger clone is a single base away; this may be a read error. The rearrangement joins TRBV5-1 to TRBJ2-2, with D perhaps being TRBD1 or TRBD2 (5 bases each). V was cut by 3 bases and J by 7 bases, with 13 bases left in between. Germline loops: CDR1 SGHRS, CDR2 YFSETQ. The CDR3 totals 14 residues. The CDR3 nucleotides are TGCGCCAGCAGCTCCGGGACGTACATCGGGGAGCTGTTTTTT. It encodes CASSSGTYIGELFF.

In the case of this clonotype: Given the absence of the conserved phenylalanine or tryptophan at the CDR3 end, a read error is likely. This CDR3 reads CASSPTTGVKGETQYY. The CDR3 DNA reads TGTGCCAGCAGTCCCACGACAGGGGTTAAGGGAGAGACCCAGTACTAC. This chain connects TRBV12-3 or TRBV12-4 to TRBJ2-5, with TRBD1 identical over 8 bases. J was trimmed by 4 bases and V by 5 bases; bases with no gene match: 12. The CDR3 is made up of 16 amino acids.

The J gene is TRBJ2-2, the V gene TRBV28, with D possibly TRBD1 on 6 matching bases. Deletions cut 5 bases from V and 0 bases from J, with 10 bases between. The CDR3 runs 15 residues. Germline CDR1 and CDR2: MDHEN and SYDVKM. CDR3 sequence: CASSTDSPNTGELFF. The DNA of the CDR3 is TGTGCCAGCAGTACGGACAGTCCGAACACCGGGGAGCTGTTTTTT.

The chain has TRBV12-3 or TRBV12-4 and TRBJ1-2, with a weak D call TRBD1 (5 bases). The V and J ends lost 3 bases and 5 bases respectively, with 10 bases between them. CDR3 length equals 13 residues. CDR3 DNA sequence: TGTGCCAGCAGTTTTGGGGCACTTTATGGCTACACCTTC. It specifies CASSFGALYGYTF.

A note on this clonotype: A read error is possible here, since a much larger clone lies one base away. The V call is TRBV28, the J call TRBJ2-5; tentatively, D is TRBD2 (5 bases). The CDR3 extends over 15 amino acids. V was shortened by 6 bases and J by 0 bases, with 14 bases between the two germline ends. The germline V gene encodes CDR1 MDHEN and CDR2 SYDVKM. CDR3 residues: CASSTAETYQETQYF. The CDR3 coding sequence is TGTGCCAGCAGCACAGCGGAGACGTACCAAGAGACCCAGTACTTC. Based on the CDR3 plus reference TRBV28 and TRBJ2-5, the full variable domain is DVKVTQSSRYLVKRTGEKVFLECVQDMDHENMFWYRQDPGLGLRLIYFSYDVKMKEKGDIPEGYSVSREKKERFSLILESASTNQTSMYLCASSTAETYQETQYFGPGTRLLVL.

Concerning this clonotype itself: A clone one base away is much larger, so this may be a read error. The chain employs TRBV5-1 and TRBJ2-7; maybe TRBD1 (5 bases). The CDR3 totals 14 residues. CDR1 is SGHRS, CDR2 YFSETQ, per germline. The CDR3, as DNA: TGCACCAGCAGCTTGAGGCAGGACACCTACGAGCAGTACTTC. Translated, it gives CTSSLRQDTYEQYF.

The chain recombines TRBV29-1 with TRBJ2-1; D call uncertain. The CDR3 is made up of 15 amino acids. Germline CDR1 SQVTM, CDR2 ANQGSEA. CDR3 sequence (DNA): TGCAACGCCCCCTCCCGCGGTGTGGCAGACAATGAGCAGTTCTTC. Amino acids: CNAPSRGVADNEQFF.

Worth noting for this clonotype: Just one base apart from a much larger clone, this may be a read error. The CDR3 does not close with the conserved phenylalanine or tryptophan, likely indicating a read error. This sequence joins TRBV28 and TRBJ2-1; 8 nucleotides match TRBD1. V gave up 5 bases and J gave up 6 bases; unmatched junction bases: 0. This CDR3 is 12 amino acids long. Germline CDR1 reads MDHEN; CDR2 reads SYDVKM. In DNA form, the CDR3 reads TGTGCCAGCAGTACAGGGGGCAATGAGCAGTTCCTC. This encodes CASSTGGNEQFL.

This chain connects TRBV10-2 to TRBJ2-1, with D tentatively TRBD2 (6 bases). The CDR3 has 13 amino acids. Trimming left V 10 bases short and J 15 bases short, with 25 bases between. Germline CDR1 is WSHSY and CDR2 is SAAADI. CDR3 residues: CATGAGSRNEWFF. The CDR3 bases are TGCGCCACAGGAGCCGGGAGTAGGAATGAGTGGTTCTTC.

To note about this clonotype: As the CDR3 is not closed by the conserved phenylalanine or tryptophan, this likely results from a read error. V gene TRBV24-1 combines with J gene TRBJ1-5; no firm D call. The germline V and J ends were trimmed by 8 bases and 5 bases, with 15 bases remaining between them. The length of the CDR3 is 14 residues. Germline CDR1 is KGHDR and CDR2 is SFDVKD. The CDR3 nucleotides read TGTGCCACCACCCCCAGAGACACGGATCAGCCCCAGCATTTA. Translating it yields CATTPRDTDQPQHL.

Notes on this clonotype: Since the CDR3 does not end with the conserved phenylalanine or tryptophan, this likely comes from a read error. The chain links TRBV29-1 to TRBJ2-2, with TRBD1 matching over 7 bases. The ends lost 5 bases at V and 0 bases at J; junction bases unmatched: 6. The CDR3 has 15 residues. CDR1 and CDR2 (germline): SQVTM, ANQGSEA. The CDR3 sequence is CSVIPGQSNTGELFL. CDR3 in DNA: TGCAGCGTTATTCCGGGACAGTCGAACACCGGGGAGCTGTTTTTA.

Comments on this clonotype: Its ends do not fully match the called genes, so a read error is possible. The chain carries TRBV12-3 or TRBV12-4 and TRBJ1-2; D might be TRBD1 (5 bases). CDR3 length: 13 amino acids. The CDR3 reads CASRKAGTYGYTF. The CDR3 DNA reads TGTGCTAGCAGGAAGGCAGGGACCTATGGCTACACCTTC.

To note about this clonotype: At one end the junction does not follow the germline gene, possibly because of a read error. The CDR3 sequence: CTSGRGTDTLYF. As DNA, the CDR3 is TGTACCAGCGGGAGAGGAACAGATACGCTGTATTTT. J is TRBJ2-3 and V is TRBV5-4; 8 nucleotides line up with TRBD2. The CDR3 is 12 amino acids. CDR1 is SGHNT, CDR2 YYREEE, per germline (reference sequence). Using reference TRBV5-4 and TRBJ2-3 for the parts outside the CDR3, the full variable domain is ETGVTQSPTHLIKTRGQQVTLRCSSQSGHNTVSWYQQALGQGPQFIFQYYREEENGRGNFPPRFSGLQFPNYSSELNVNALELDDSALYLCTSGRGTDTLYFGPGTRLTVL.

Comments on this clonotype: The CDR3 end shows no conserved phenylalanine or tryptophan, and so a read error is likely. The CDR3 protein is CSADSDTEAFI. As DNA, the CDR3 is TGCAGTGCTGATTCGGACACTGAAGCTTTCATT. The J gene is TRBJ1-1, the V gene TRBV29-1; no reliable D call. The CDR3 spans 11 residues. Germline CDR1 reads SQVTM; CDR2 reads ANQGSEA.

A note on this clonotype: The conserved phenylalanine or tryptophan normally closing the CDR3 is absent here, so this likely arose from a read error. The chain carries TRBV4-1 and TRBJ2-1; D possibly corresponds to TRBD2 (5 bases). Looked up from germline, CDR1 is MGHRA and CDR2 is YSYEKL. V was shortened by 6 bases and J by 9 bases, with 21 bases between the two germline ends. The CDR3 is 15 amino acids. CDR3 sequence reads: CASSPTDSRIVEQFL. CDR3 coding DNA: TGCGCCAGCAGTCCCACGGACTCGAGAATCGTTGAGCAGTTCCTC.

Remarks on this clonotype: Germline and junction disagree at one end, which may indicate a read error. The chain couples TRBV11-2 to TRBJ2-1; 7 bases match TRBD2. Per the germline V gene, CDR1 is SGHAT and CDR2 is FQNNGV. This CDR3 comprises 17 residues. The CDR3 coding sequence is TGTGCTAGCAGCCCGAGGAGGACTAGTGGGAGGAGCGATGAGCAGCTCTTC. Translated: CASSPRRTSGRSDEQLF.

This clonotype ranks as large. The V gene is TRBV11-3, the J gene TRBJ2-3; unclear D gene. CDR3 length equals 11 residues. Trimming removed 6 bases at V and 2 bases at J, with 3 bases between. Germline values: CDR1 SGHNT, CDR2 YENEEA. The CDR3 reads CASRYTDTQYF. The CDR3 region has the DNA TGTGCCAGCAGATACACAGATACGCAGTATTTT. Supplemented by reference TRBV11-3 and TRBJ2-3, the full variable domain reads EAGVVQSPRYKIIEKKQPVAFWCNPISGHNTLYWYLQNLGQGPELLIRYENEEAVDDSQLPKDRFSAERLKGVDSTLKIQPAELGDSAVYLCASRYTDTQYFGPGTRLTVL.

This clonotype was counted many times. The chain has TRBV6-6 and TRBJ2-3; 13 bases match TRBD2. The CDR3 consists of 16 residues. Germline V gene sequence: CDR1 MNHNY, CDR2 SVGAGI (reference sequence). With V trimmed by 4 bases and J by 8 bases, 9 bases remained unmatched. The CDR3 DNA is TGTGCCAGCAGTTCCAAAGGACTAGCGGGAGTGGGTACGCAGTATTTT. This encodes CASSSKGLAGVGTQYF.

This clonotype ranks as medium-sized. This chain joins TRBV6-5 and TRBJ1-2, with D tentatively TRBD1 (6 bases). This CDR3 is built from 13 residues. The germline CDR1 and CDR2 sequences are MNHEY and SVGAGI. The ends were cut back, 2 bases at V and 8 bases at J, with 12 bases in the middle. DNA of the CDR3: TGTGCCAGCAGTTACGGGGGGGGCGACGGCTACACCTTC. This gives the protein CASSYGGGDGYTF.